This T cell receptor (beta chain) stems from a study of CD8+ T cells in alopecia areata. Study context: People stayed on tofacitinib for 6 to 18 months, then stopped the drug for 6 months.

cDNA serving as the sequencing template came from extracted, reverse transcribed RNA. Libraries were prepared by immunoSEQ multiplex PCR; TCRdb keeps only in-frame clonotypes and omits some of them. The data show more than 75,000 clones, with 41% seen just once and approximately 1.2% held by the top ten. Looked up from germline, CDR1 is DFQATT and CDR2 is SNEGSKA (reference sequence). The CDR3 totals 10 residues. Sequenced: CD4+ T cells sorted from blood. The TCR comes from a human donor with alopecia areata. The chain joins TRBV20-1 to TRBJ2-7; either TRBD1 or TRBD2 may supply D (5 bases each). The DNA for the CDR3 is TGCGGCGGAACGGGACGCGGAACGTACTTC. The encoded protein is CGGTGRGTYF.